This entry features one T cell receptor beta chain sequence. What this receptor recognizes is not known. No base quality information exists; no much larger clone differs at one position. This sample is part of a study of shared clonotypes between healthy human individuals (dated by TCRdb to the early 2020s). The study in broad terms: The cohort comprised two women and three men aged 18 to 49 years. To estimate repertoire size and how much clonotypes are shared between individuals, the study performed deep sequencing of blood TCR repertoires from roughly five healthy adults. For each donor, CD4 naive and CD4 memory were each given three plates, CD8 naive was given two plates, and CD8 memory was given one plate. To increase sequencing depth and limit assay-specific biases, TCR repertoire library preparation and sequencing were carried out by different laboratories using diverse techniques. Per donor, leukapheresis produced somewhere between about 0.94 and 9 billion PBMCs.

Reading the germline V gene gives CDR1 MGHDK and CDR2 SYGVNS. From the cysteine through the phenylalanine, the CDR3 covers 17 amino acids. Only CDR3 DNA remains: 51 bases, in frame from the first base. The junction carries 20 bases between V and J, which are trimmed by 1 base and 7 bases respectively. The donors were healthy, HIV-negative adults with no recently reported acute infections or vaccinations. Only Caucasian adults living in Nashville, Tennessee, USA were represented among the donors. CD4+ T cells were enriched through magnetic negative selection, after which naive cells were positively selected on CD45RA and the remaining negative fraction served as the memory subset. Blood was obtained by leukapheresis, after which PBMCs were separated by Ficoll-Histopaque density gradient centrifugation and cryopreserved in liquid nitrogen vapor phase. Analytical flow cytometry was used to check the purity and quantity of every magnetically sorted T cell population. From each sorted fraction, genomic DNA was isolated and quantified by UV absorbance on a Nanodrop 2000c.

Using the deep immunoSEQ assay, multiplex PCR amplified TCR CDR3 regions from genomic DNA. Extracted genomic DNA from each cell subset was distributed evenly across all wells of several immunoSEQ 96-well plates, and each plate was treated as a replicate. For sorted subsets, approximately 0.2 ug of genomic DNA, equivalent to roughly 30,000 T cell genomes, went into each replicate PCR. The purified libraries were quantified using a Qubit 3.0 fluorometer, sized with a Bioanalyzer 2100, and then quantified again using the KAPA Library Quantification kit. Every immunoSEQ 96-well plate was sequenced on a separate single-read 150-cycle Illumina NextSeq 550 flow cell. Processing in the source paper ran as follows. Because only junctional sequences without quality scores were contained in the immunoSEQ output, filtering matching that applied to full-length reads could not be performed. To assign V/J genes and CDR3, sequences were annotated against IMGT germline references using PyIR, a Python wrapper for IgBLAST v1.9. Reads were filtered out if the reads had weak V/J assignments (E-value above 1e-6), no CDR3, stop codons, out-of-frame junctions, or ambiguous translated residues. A V3J clonotype was defined by an identical inferred V gene, J gene, and CDR3 amino acid sequence. The percentage overlap between two repertoires was calculated by dividing the number of shared unique clonotypes by the size of the smaller repertoire. RTK rarefaction, the Chao1 estimator, and Recon v2.1 estimates of unobserved clonotypes were used to assess repertoire richness. For all TCRbeta clonotypes obtained by the gDNA method from a handful of donors, generation probabilities were computed with OLGA. TCRdb mirrors the immuneACCESS table, restricted to in-frame sequences. Some clones are absent from its copies; in checked studies, under half trace to an unresolved V gene, and the reason for the others is unknown. V and J calls plus clone size are reproduced from that table; the DNA served to infer D and trimming. In this sample the table shows millions of clones, over 85% of which occur a single time. The leading ten clones occupy approximately 0.4% of the sample.

Overall study outcomes, separate from this receptor: Based on pairwise subsampling, the degree of clonotype sharing among donors was expected to be affected by sequencing depth. Across a few donors, about 5% of naive CD4, roughly 3.8% of naive CD8, approximately 2.5% of memory CD4, and roughly 0.4% of memory CD8 clonotypes were shared. Sampling was restricted to blood, and TCR repertoires in tissues likely differ from the TCR repertoires found in blood. The genetic and exposure-history diversity represented was limited by the small number of donors. Rarefaction of sorted-subset datasets indicated incomplete sequencing despite the large sequencing depth. Larger estimated clonotype richness was generally found for naive subsets than for memory subsets. Compared with non-shared clonotypes, the clonotypes found in all four sorted-subset donors had higher generation probabilities.

The sample taken for sequencing was naive CD4+ T cells from PBMCs. What the cell subset or site label conveys for this sample: CD45RA+ positively selected. The receptor's source is a man aged 18 to 29 in good health. Some clones in this sample may be carry-over from other donors' samples. The chain was built from TRBV25-1 and TRBJ1-5; the D segment could be TRBD1, given 5 matching bases. The CDR3 region has the sequence CASSEWPRGGEEQPQHF. The sequenced DNA: TGTGCCAGCAGTGAATGGCCTCGTGGGGGGGAGGAGCAGCCCCAGCATTTT.